The rows below give T cell receptor beta chains drawn from one sample of a study of cytomegalovirus exposure and HLA in healthy donors. TCRdb's copy holds only in-frame clones and misses some; the assay was immunoSEQ multiplex PCR. This sample has fewer than 110,000 clones, with 65% to 85% found just once. Sequencing used PBMCs. These receptors all come from a man aged 18 to 29 in good health and CMV-seronegative. Both conserved end residues are part of each CDR3. A D gene is named only where the DNA matches it firmly. Expanded clones get a size class; other rows say once, few or many, or leave the size out.

clone_size: -
cdr3_length: 13
j_call: TRBJ2-5
v_call: TRBV5-4
d_call: -
cdr3_nt: TGTGCCAGCAGCTTGCACATCGAAGAGACCCAGTACTTC
cdr3_aa: CASSLHIEETQYF

clone_size: -
cdr3_length: 13
j_call: TRBJ1-1
v_call: TRBV6-1
d_call: -
cdr3_nt: TGTGCCAGCAGTGAAACAAGTGAGGCTGAAGCTTTCTTT
cdr3_aa: CASSETSEAEAFF

clone_size: -
cdr3_length: 14
j_call: TRBJ2-7
v_call: TRBV5-4
d_call: TRBD2
cdr3_nt: TGTGCCAGCAGCCCGACTAGCGGGGGGAACGAGCAGTACTTC
cdr3_aa: CASSPTSGGNEQYF

clone_size: few
cdr3_length: 13
j_call: TRBJ1-1
v_call: TRBV14
d_call: TRBD1
cdr3_nt: TGTGCCAGCAGCCATGGGACAGGGCCTGAAGCTTTCTTT
cdr3_aa: CASSHGTGPEAFF

clone_size: -
cdr3_length: 13
j_call: TRBJ2-5
v_call: TRBV7-6
d_call: -
cdr3_nt: TGTGCCAGCAGCCAACAAGGGAGAGAGACCCAGTACTTC
cdr3_aa: CASSQQGRETQYF

clone_size: -
cdr3_length: 12
j_call: TRBJ2-3
v_call: TRBV10-3
d_call: TRBD1
cdr3_nt: TGTGCCATCAGTACCGACAGGGGGACGCAGTATTTT
cdr3_aa: CAISTDRGTQYF

clone_size: -
cdr3_length: 16
j_call: TRBJ2-1
v_call: TRBV7-2
d_call: TRBD1
cdr3_nt: TGTGCCAGCAGCGAACAGGGGGCGAGCGCCTACAATGAGCAGTTCTTC
cdr3_aa: CASSEQGASAYNEQFF

clone_size: -
cdr3_length: 14
j_call: TRBJ2-1
v_call: TRBV7-9
d_call: -
cdr3_nt: TGTGCCAGCGGCCTTTCAAGCTCCTACAATGAGCAGTTCTTC
cdr3_aa: CASGLSSSYNEQFF

clone_size: -
cdr3_length: 16
j_call: TRBJ2-3
v_call: TRBV6-6
d_call: TRBD1
cdr3_nt: TGTGCCAGCAGTTCCCGACGGACAGGGTGGACAGATACGCAGTATTTT
cdr3_aa: CASSSRRTGWTDTQYF

clone_size: -
cdr3_length: 16
j_call: TRBJ2-4
v_call: TRBV5-1
d_call: TRBD2
cdr3_nt: TGCGCCAGCAGCCCTCGGGGGGGAACGGCCAAAAACATTCAGTACTTC
cdr3_aa: CASSPRGGTAKNIQYF

clone_size: -
cdr3_length: 16
j_call: TRBJ1-2
v_call: TRBV14
d_call: TRBD1
cdr3_nt: TGTGCCAGCAGCCAACTAAGGACAGGGGGCGAGGATGGCTACACCTTC
cdr3_aa: CASSQLRTGGEDGYTF